This T cell receptor beta chain was retrieved from a study of blood T cells in healthy people across ages. Only a few counts were recorded for this clonotype. The germline V gene has CDR1 SGHDT and CDR2 YYEEEE. The CDR3 totals 14 residues. Trimming took off 2 bases at V and 5 bases at J, with 12 bases between the two ends. It was with a sample-barcoded 5' primer and a J-beta primer mix that a second PCR of roughly 7 to 12 cycles was run. The authors tagged each cDNA molecule using a template-switch adaptor with 12 random nucleotides. A single record per CDR3 protein comes from TCRdb applying MiXCR to the 5' RACE reads. This table has almost 550,000 distinct CDR3 sequences, about 24% appearing once. The sample providers were healthy Caucasian people from Russia, aged about 6 to 95. Investigators took about 9.4 milliliters of peripheral blood from every donor. The sample also formed part of further work on T cells of mothers and their children. That paper notes: Mothers gave over 8 million TCR beta CDR3 reads each, and children about 3 million each.

J is TRBJ2-3 and V is TRBV5-6; D may be TRBD1 (5 bases). The TCR originated in a boy between 5 and 17 years old in good health. The sample comprised blood. DNA of the CDR3: TGTGCCAGCAGCTTAGACCCCAGGGAAGATACGCAGTATTTT. It is translated as CASSLDPREDTQYF.